Below are 9 T cell receptor beta chains sequenced from a single sample in a study of T cells after yellow fever vaccination. TCRdb ran MiXCR on the 5' RACE reads and lists one entry per CDR3 protein. The sample yields some 320,000 distinct CDR3 sequences, 3.5% to 4.5% seen once. The input for sequencing was PBMCs, taken 15 days after the yellow fever booster vaccination. All receptors come from a young man who received the YFV17D yellow fever vaccine.

This clonotype was seen only a few times. The rearrangement uses TRBV5-4 and TRBJ2-7; no firm D call. With 0 bases removed from V and 4 bases from J, the gap between germline ends came to 11 bases. The CDR3 runs 14 residues. Looked up from germline, CDR1 is SGHNT and CDR2 is YYREEE (reference sequence). The CDR3 bases are TGTGCCAGCAGCTTGGAGGGTCACTTATACGAGCAGTACTTC. This gives the protein CASSLEGHLYEQYF.

This clonotype was recorded a few times. The chain has TRBV18 and TRBJ1-6, with 11 bases lining up with TRBD1. V shed 3 bases and J 10 bases; nucleotides not matched to a gene: 5. Per the germline V gene, CDR1 is KGHSH and CDR2 is LQKENI. This CDR3 comprises 15 residues. This chain's CDR3 is CASSPQGQGDSPLHF. For the CDR3, the DNA is TGTGCCAGCTCACCCCAGGGACAGGGGGACTCACCCCTCCACTTT.

The table lists this clonotype with a few counts. The chain uses TRBV15 and TRBJ2-1; no firm D call. The ends were cut back, 0 bases at V and 4 bases at J, with 7 bases in the middle. The CDR3 spans 14 residues. Germline assignment: CDR1 LNHNV and CDR2 YYDKDF (reference sequence). In nucleotides, the CDR3 is TGTGCCACCAGCAGAGATCGCCAATACAATGAGCAGTTCTTC. Translated, it gives CATSRDRQYNEQFF.

This clonotype came up many times. The chain links TRBV5-1 to TRBJ2-5; D unresolved. Trimming cost V 0 bases and J 2 bases, with 14 bases left between them. In germline, CDR1 is SGHRS, CDR2 YFSETQ. The CDR3 runs 16 residues. For the CDR3, the DNA is TGCGCCAGCAGCTTGGCACAAACGACCGTTCAAGAGACCCAGTACTTC. Protein sequence: CASSLAQTTVQETQYF.

This clonotype was seen at least ten times. The V gene is TRBV28, the J gene TRBJ2-3; 11 bases line up with TRBD2. This CDR3 has 16 amino acids. The V gene end was trimmed by 6 bases and the J gene end by 7 bases; junction bases not matched to a gene: 12. The germline CDR1 and CDR2 sequences are MDHEN and SYDVKM. The CDR3 loop is CASSSSSSGGANTQYF. The CDR3 bases are TGTGCCAGCAGCTCCTCGAGTAGCGGGGGGGCTAATACGCAGTATTTT.

This clonotype showed up just a few times. V gene TRBV4-1 combines with J gene TRBJ1-4, with D unresolved. Germline lookup yields CDR1 MGHRA and CDR2 YSYEKL. V was shortened by 4 bases and J by 10 bases, with 13 bases between the two germline ends. The CDR3 is 13 residues long. The CDR3 coding sequence is TGCGCCAGCAGCCCTAAAGGCCTTGGAAAACTGTTTTTT. Its protein is CASSPKGLGKLFF.

This chain uses TRBV7-2 with TRBJ2-4, with TRBD1 matching over 8 bases. CDR1 and CDR2 from the germline V gene are SGHTA and FQGNSA. The CDR3 totals 18 residues. After removal of 5 bases from V and 3 bases from J, the junction contained 15 bases not matched to a gene. CDR3 region: CASSPDVGAGGGKNIQYF. The CDR3 nucleotides are TGTGCCAGCAGCCCAGACGTTGGGGCAGGGGGCGGCAAAAACATTCAGTACTTC.

V gene TRBV4-2 combines with J gene TRBJ1-4; no clear D gene. This CDR3 has 17 amino acids. Germline V CDR1 and CDR2: LGHNA, YNFKEQ. Between the trimmed V and J ends, which lost 0 bases and 0 bases, there was a span of 11 bases. The CDR3, as DNA: TGTGCCAGCAGCCAAGAAACAGAGCAACCAACTAATGAAAAACTGTTTTTT. As protein: CASSQETEQPTNEKLFF.

At least ten counts were recorded for this clonotype. The chain links TRBV12-3 or TRBV12-4 to TRBJ1-1; no clear D gene. This CDR3 region has 14 residues. Trimming pared 3 bases from V and 3 bases from J, leaving 11 bases between. The CDR3 is CASSFRAADTEAFF. The CDR3 coding sequence is TGTGCCAGCAGTTTTAGGGCAGCAGACACTGAAGCTTTCTTT.